These 28 T cell receptor beta chains were all obtained from the same sample, sequenced in a study of T cells in Graves' hyperthyroidism and ophthalmopathy. Using RNA transcripts as the source, TCR beta CDR3 regions were amplified. TCR CDR3 regions were first amplified by RT-PCR with HTBI primers. TCRdb re-analysed the multiplex PCR reads in MiXCR, keeping a single row per CDR3 protein. This sample has around 300,000 distinct CDR3 sequences, with 13% to 15% found just once. Sequenced: blood. The source of these receptors is a woman between 45 and 60 years old with Graves' hyperthyroidism that later progressed to Graves' ophthalmopathy.

This clonotype was observed a few times. This CDR3 reads CASTQNAAFSYEQYF. The CDR3 coding sequence is TGTGCCAGTACCCAAAACGCGGCATTCTCCTACGAGCAGTACTTC. The rearrangement joins TRBV19 to TRBJ2-7; the D is unclear. Per germline, CDR1 LNHDA and CDR2 SQIVND (reference sequence). Trimming removed 7 bases at V and 0 bases at J, with 16 bases between. This CDR3 is built from 15 residues.

This clonotype was counted ten times or more. This chain links TRBV28 with TRBJ2-7; no firm D call. CDR3 length: 11 amino acids. V was pared by 2 bases and J by 8 bases, with 7 bases between. Per the germline V gene, CDR1 is MDHEN and CDR2 is SYDVKM. This CDR3 is CASSLGAKQYF. The DNA of the CDR3 is TGTGCCAGCAGTTTAGGAGCAAAGCAGTACTTC.

The genes are TRBV4-1 and TRBJ2-1; possible D gene TRBD2, 5 bases. CDR3 length: 16 amino acids. Germline V gene lookup returns CDR1 MGHRA and CDR2 YSYEKL. With 0 bases removed from V and 0 bases from J, the gap between germline ends came to 9 bases. CDR3 sequence: CASSQDRTSSYNEQFF. CDR3 nucleotide sequence: TGCGCCAGCAGCCAAGACCGTACTAGCTCCTACAATGAGCAGTTCTTC.

This clonotype was seen at least ten times. The chain employs TRBV3-1 and TRBJ2-7; 8 bases line up with TRBD2. Germline V lookup: CDR1 LGHDT, CDR2 YNNKEL (reference sequence). Trimming at V came to 1 base and at J to 2 bases, leaving 10 bases not matched to a gene. The CDR3 is made up of 17 amino acids. The CDR3 DNA is TGTGCCAGCAGCCAAGCGGTGAGTAGCGGGACCCCCTACGAGCAGTACTTC. Amino acid sequence: CASSQAVSSGTPYEQYF.

This clonotype was recorded at least ten times. The V gene is TRBV10-2, the J gene TRBJ2-5, with 7 nucleotides matching TRBD1. The CDR3 is made up of 14 amino acids. Germline assignment: CDR1 WSHSY and CDR2 SAAADI. V was clipped by 6 bases and J by 5 bases; unmatched bases: 9. In DNA form, the CDR3 reads TGCGCCAGCAGGGAGACAGGGAAAATGGAGACCCAGTACTTC. Residues: CASRETGKMETQYF.

In the case of this clonotype: A read error may account for a junction end that differs from germline. The chain recombines TRBV7-9 with TRBJ2-1, with 10 bases fitting TRBD1. The CDR3 totals 15 residues. From germline, CDR1 is SEHNR and CDR2 FQNEAQ (reference sequence). The CDR3 bases are TGTGCCAGCAGCTTGACAGGGGGCTGGTCCAATGGGCAGTTCTTC. Amino acid sequence: CASSLTGGWSNGQFF.

Many counts were recorded for this clonotype. The rearrangement joins TRBV5-1 to TRBJ2-1; the D gene is possibly TRBD2 (7 bases). Germline V gives CDR1 SGHRS, CDR2 YFSETQ. There are 17 residues in the CDR3. Trimming cost V 4 bases and J 5 bases, with 22 bases left between them. In DNA, the CDR3 is TGCGCCAGCAGCCCCTTAGAGGGAGGGGGGGTAAACAATGAGCAGTTCTTC. Encoded protein: CASSPLEGGGVNNEQFF. Looking up the rest from reference TRBV5-1 and TRBJ2-1 gives the full variable domain: KAGVTQTPRYLIKTRGQQVTLSCSPISGHRSVSWYQQTPGQGLQFLFEYFSETQRNKGNFPGRFSGRQFSNSRSEMNVSTLELGDSALYLCASSPLEGGGVNNEQFFGPGTRLTVL.

The J gene is TRBJ2-1, the V gene TRBV27; D is perhaps TRBD1 or TRBD2 (5 bases each). V lost 4 bases and J 0 bases, leaving 7 bases between the germline ends. There are 14 residues in the CDR3. Germline CDR1 reads MNHEY; CDR2 reads SMNVEV (reference sequence). DNA for the CDR3: TGTGCCAGCAGTTGGGACCGCTCCTACAATGAGCAGTTCTTC. The encoded protein is CASSWDRSYNEQFF.

The table lists this clonotype with many counts. The chain carries TRBV12-3 or TRBV12-4 and TRBJ1-2, with 7 bases lining up with TRBD1. The CDR3 runs 13 residues. Trimming at V came to 7 bases and at J to 7 bases, leaving 9 bases not matched to a gene. The CDR3: CASIVGRGGGYTF. CDR3 in DNA: TGTGCCAGCATAGTAGGCAGGGGGGGTGGCTACACCTTC.

This clonotype was counted at least ten times. The CDR3 bases are TGCAGTGCTAGTATACGGGAGAGCACAGATACGCAGTATTTT. Translated: CSASIRESTDTQYF. V is TRBV20-1 and J is TRBJ2-3; D possibly corresponds to TRBD2 (6 bases). CDR1 and CDR2 from the germline V gene are DFQATT and SNEGSKA (reference sequence). The CDR3 has 14 residues. Between the trimmed V and J ends, which lost 3 bases and 0 bases, there was a span of 10 bases.

The gene calls are TRBV20-1 and TRBJ1-1; the D is unclear. The V end lost 5 bases, the J end lost 0 bases, and 13 bases lay between the germline ends. The CDR3 extends over 14 amino acids. Germline V gene data show CDR1 as DFQATT and CDR2 as SNEGSKA (reference sequence). CDR3 coding DNA: TGCAGTGCTCCCGGACTGAACATGAACACTGAAGCTTTCTTT. Residues: CSAPGLNMNTEAFF.

The genes are TRBV6-1 and TRBJ2-3; 13 positions agree with TRBD2. The germline gives CDR1 MNHNS, CDR2 SASEGT. The CDR3 has 16 amino acids. The V gene end was trimmed by 6 bases and the J gene end by 2 bases; junction bases not matched to a gene: 5. CDR3 loop: CASRGTSGKDTDTQYF. The CDR3 coding sequence is TGTGCCAGCAGGGGGACTAGCGGGAAAGACACAGATACGCAGTATTTT.

The chain is built from TRBV5-1 and TRBJ2-7; D is perhaps TRBD1 or TRBD2 (7 bases each). V lost 4 bases and J lost 2, with 19 bases in between. Germline assignment: CDR1 SGHRS and CDR2 YFSETQ. The CDR3 has 16 residues. CDR3 bases: TGCGCCAGCAGCCAATTACCAGGGGGGGATCCCTACGAGCAGTACTTC. This encodes CASSQLPGGDPYEQYF.

Ten or more counts support this clonotype. This chain uses TRBV2 with TRBJ1-1, with TRBD1 as a possible D gene (5 bases). The length of the CDR3 is 13 residues. The germline V gene has CDR1 SNHLY and CDR2 FYNNEI. Between the trimmed V and J ends, which lost 5 bases and 4 bases, there was a span of 11 bases. CDR3 nucleotides: TGTGCCAGCAGTTACGGGGCTGGCACTGAAGCTTTCTTT. Translation gives CASSYGAGTEAFF.

This clonotype appeared many times. The chain joins TRBV2 to TRBJ1-2, with D possibly matching TRBD1 (6 bases). The CDR3 extends over 14 amino acids. Germline V gene sequence: CDR1 SNHLY, CDR2 FYNNEI. Trimming stripped 0 bases from V and 4 bases from J, with 9 bases between. CDR3 DNA: TGTGCCAGCAGTGAAGCATGGGGGCCCTATGGCTACACCTTC. Protein: CASSEAWGPYGYTF.

This clonotype was picked up many times. The chain combines TRBV11-1 with TRBJ2-1, with 9 bases lining up with TRBD1. CDR3 length: 14 amino acids. With V trimmed by 6 bases and J by 5 bases, 5 bases remained unmatched. Germline V CDR1 and CDR2: SGHAT, FQDESV (reference sequence). CDR3 sequence: CASSSWTGDNEQFF. The CDR3 bases are TGTGCCAGCAGTAGTTGGACAGGGGACAATGAGCAGTTCTTC. Supplemented by reference TRBV11-1 and TRBJ2-1, the full variable domain reads EAEVAQSPRYKITEKSQAVAFWCDPISGHATLYWYRQILGQGPELLVQFQDESVVDDSQLPKDRFSAERLKGVDSTLKIQPAELGDSAMYLCASSSWTGDNEQFFGPGTRLTVL.

The gene calls are TRBV20-1 and TRBJ2-5; D remains unclear. Per germline, CDR1 DFQATT and CDR2 SNEGSKA (reference sequence). The CDR3 totals 16 residues. Deletions cut 2 bases from V and 1 base from J, with 17 bases between. The CDR3 here is CSARTTPGRFQETQYF. CDR3 DNA sequence: TGCAGTGCTAGAACGACCCCAGGACGCTTCCAAGAGACCCAGTACTTC.

The rearrangement uses TRBV5-5 and TRBJ2-3, with 7 bases fitting TRBD2. The junction had 12 bases not matched to a gene; V was cut back by 4 bases and J by 7 bases. The length of the CDR3 is 15 residues. CDR1 and CDR2 from the germline V gene are SGHKS and YYEKEE (reference sequence). The CDR3: CASSLGASGKNTQYF. The CDR3 nucleotides are TGTGCCAGCAGCCTGGGAGCTAGCGGTAAAAATACGCAGTATTTT.

This clonotype has more than one count but fewer than ten. The chain uses TRBV10-3 and TRBJ2-4, with 10 nucleotides matching TRBD2. The CDR3 covers 19 residues. The germline CDR1 and CDR2 sequences are ENHRY and SYGVKD. V was pared by 0 bases and J by 2 bases, with 10 bases of the junction left unmatched. The CDR3 DNA is TGTGCCATCAGTGAGTCCGGATCTAGCGGGAGATTGTCCAAAAACATTCAGTACTTC. Translation: CAISESGSSGRLSKNIQYF.

This chain uses TRBV9 with TRBJ2-5; 12 bases align to TRBD2. There are 18 residues in the CDR3. CDR1 and CDR2 from the germline V gene are SGDLS and YYNGEE. The trim removed 0 bases at V and 5 bases at J, leaving 11 bases unmatched. In nucleotides, the CDR3 is TGTGCCAGCAGCGTAGGGACTAGCGGGACCACCGTGAGGGAGACCCAGTACTTC. It yields the protein CASSVGTSGTTVRETQYF.

This clonotype was picked up many times. The chain couples TRBV20-1 to TRBJ2-7; D unresolved. The CDR3 spans 15 residues. Trimming pared 3 bases from V and 5 bases from J, leaving 20 bases between. Germline V gene sequence: CDR1 DFQATT, CDR2 SNEGSKA (reference sequence). The CDR3 nucleotides read TGCAGTGCTAGGGTACCCCAGGCCTCTGTCGACGAGCAGTACTTC. It is translated as CSARVPQASVDEQYF.

This clonotype was detected a few times. The chain combines TRBV10-3 with TRBJ1-4; D call uncertain. This CDR3 has 19 residues. Germline V gene sequence: CDR1 ENHRY, CDR2 SYGVKD. V dropped 6 bases and J dropped 3 bases, with 26 bases sitting between them. The CDR3, as DNA: TGTGCCATCAGGTTTATAACGACCGTATTCTTACACCCTAATGAAAAACTGTTTTTT. Its translation is CAIRFITTVFLHPNEKLFF.

This clonotype was seen many times. This rearrangement joins TRBV28 to TRBJ1-1; the D is unclear. Trimming cost V 7 bases and J 4 bases, with 10 bases left between them. Germline values: CDR1 MDHEN, CDR2 SYDVKM. The CDR3 is 12 residues long. The CDR3 nucleotides read TGTGCCAGCACCCGACCGGGCACTGAAGCTTTCTTT. This translates into CASTRPGTEAFF.

CDR3 DNA sequence: TGTGCCAGCAGGCCGGGACTATCGGCTAGCACAGATACGCAGTATTTT. Translating it yields CASRPGLSASTDTQYF. This chain uses TRBV27 with TRBJ2-3; 7 positions agree with TRBD2. V gave up 6 bases and J gave up 0 bases; unmatched junction bases: 9. This CDR3 has 16 residues. CDR1 and CDR2 (germline): MNHEY, SMNVEV (reference sequence).

This clonotype was seen repeatedly, ten times or more. V usage is TRBV5-1 and J usage is TRBJ1-1; a weak D match, TRBD1 (6 bases). Looked up from germline, CDR1 is SGHRS and CDR2 is YFSETQ. Trimming removed 2 bases at V and 4 bases at J, with 15 bases between. This CDR3 comprises 15 residues. The CDR3 sequence is CASSLGQTWGTEAFF. The CDR3 DNA follows: TGCGCCAGCAGCTTAGGACAGACATGGGGCACTGAAGCTTTCTTT.

This clonotype has ten or more counts. This sequence joins TRBV6-6 and TRBJ2-7; D unresolved. Germline V gene sequence: CDR1 MNHNY, CDR2 SVGAGI (reference sequence). The length of the CDR3 is 15 residues. The V gene lost 0 bases and the J gene lost 1 base, with 10 bases spanning the gap. CDR3 coding DNA: TGTGCCAGCAGTTACTCCCCCGACACGTCCTACGAGCAGTACTTC. As protein: CASSYSPDTSYEQYF.

This clonotype was observed a handful of times. V usage is TRBV6-1 and J usage is TRBJ2-2; a possible D gene is TRBD2 (5 bases). This CDR3 is built from 14 residues. Trimming left V 7 bases short and J 1 base short, with 10 bases between. Germline values: CDR1 MNHNS, CDR2 SASEGT. The CDR3 DNA sequence: TGTGCCAGCACCCGGGATCGGAACACCGGGGAGCTGTTTTTT. Protein product: CASTRDRNTGELFF.

The gene calls are TRBV12-3 or TRBV12-4 and TRBJ2-1; TRBD2 aligns across 7 bases. The CDR3 loop spans 15 amino acids. Trimming removed 2 bases from V and 6 bases from J; junction bases left unmatched: 7. The CDR3 DNA reads TGTGCCAGCAGTTTATGGGCTAGCGGCCCCAATGAGCAGTTCTTC. This encodes CASSLWASGPNEQFF.